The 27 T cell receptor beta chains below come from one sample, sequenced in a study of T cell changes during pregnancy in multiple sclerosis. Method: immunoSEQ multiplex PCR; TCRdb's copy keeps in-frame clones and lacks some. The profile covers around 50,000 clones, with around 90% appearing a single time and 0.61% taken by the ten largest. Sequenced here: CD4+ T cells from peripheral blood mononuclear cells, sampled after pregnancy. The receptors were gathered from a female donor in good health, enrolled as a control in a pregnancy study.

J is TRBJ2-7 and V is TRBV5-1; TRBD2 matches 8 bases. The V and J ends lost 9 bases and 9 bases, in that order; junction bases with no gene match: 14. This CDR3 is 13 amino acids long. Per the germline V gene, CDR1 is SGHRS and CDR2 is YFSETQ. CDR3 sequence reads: CATKGPAGEGQYF. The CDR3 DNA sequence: TGCGCCACCAAGGGGCCAGCGGGGGAAGGGCAGTACTTC.

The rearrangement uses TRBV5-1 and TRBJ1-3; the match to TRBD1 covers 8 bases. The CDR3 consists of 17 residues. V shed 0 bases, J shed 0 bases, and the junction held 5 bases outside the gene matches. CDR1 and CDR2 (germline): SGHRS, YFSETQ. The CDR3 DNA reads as TGCGCCAGCAGCTTGGCCCTGGGACAGGACTCTGGAAACACCATATATTTT. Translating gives CASSLALGQDSGNTIYF.

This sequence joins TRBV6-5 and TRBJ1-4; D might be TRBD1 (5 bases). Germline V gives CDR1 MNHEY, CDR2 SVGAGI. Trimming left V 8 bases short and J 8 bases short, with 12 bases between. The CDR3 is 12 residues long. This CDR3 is CASGSGGEKLFF. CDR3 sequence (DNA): TGTGCCAGCGGCTCGGGGGGGGAAAAACTGTTTTTT.

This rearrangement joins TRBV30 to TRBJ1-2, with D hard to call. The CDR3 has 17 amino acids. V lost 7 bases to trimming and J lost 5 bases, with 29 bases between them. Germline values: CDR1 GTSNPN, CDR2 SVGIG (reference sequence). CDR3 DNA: TGTGCCTACGTACGGGGTAGGATTTTTTCAGGATCTTATGGCTACACCTTC. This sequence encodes CAYVRGRIFSGSYGYTF.

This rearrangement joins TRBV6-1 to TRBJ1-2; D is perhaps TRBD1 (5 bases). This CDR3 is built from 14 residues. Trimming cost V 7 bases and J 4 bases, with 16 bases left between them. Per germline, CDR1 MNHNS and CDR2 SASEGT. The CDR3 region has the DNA TGTGCCAGCATGCGGGGGGATGAGGGCTATGGCTACACCTTC. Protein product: CASMRGDEGYGYTF.

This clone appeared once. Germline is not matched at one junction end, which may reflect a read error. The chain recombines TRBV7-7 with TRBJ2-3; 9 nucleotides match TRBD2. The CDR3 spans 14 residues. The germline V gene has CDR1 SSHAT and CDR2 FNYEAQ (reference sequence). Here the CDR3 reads CASSLAGVTDTQYF. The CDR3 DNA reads TGTGCTAGCAGCTTAGCGGGAGTCACAGATACGCAGTATTTT.

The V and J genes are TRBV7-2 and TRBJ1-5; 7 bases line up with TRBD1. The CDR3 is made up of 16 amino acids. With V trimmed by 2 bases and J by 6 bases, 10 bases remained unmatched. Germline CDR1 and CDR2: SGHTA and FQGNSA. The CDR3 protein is CASSLRGQGGVQPQHF. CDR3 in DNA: TGTGCCAGCAGCTTACGAGGCCAGGGGGGTGTTCAGCCCCAGCATTTT.

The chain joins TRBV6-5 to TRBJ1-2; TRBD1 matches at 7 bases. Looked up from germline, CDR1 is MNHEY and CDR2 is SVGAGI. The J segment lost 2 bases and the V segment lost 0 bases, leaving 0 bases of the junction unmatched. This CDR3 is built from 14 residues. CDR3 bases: TGTGCCAGCAGTTACTCCAGGGGGAACTATGGCTACACCTTC. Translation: CASSYSRGNYGYTF.

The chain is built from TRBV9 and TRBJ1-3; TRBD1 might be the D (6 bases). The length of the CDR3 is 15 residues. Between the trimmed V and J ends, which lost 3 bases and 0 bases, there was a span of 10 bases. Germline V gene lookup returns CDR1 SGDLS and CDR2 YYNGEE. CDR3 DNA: TGTGCCAGCAGCGCTACAGGGCGCTCTGGAAACACCATATATTTT. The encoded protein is CASSATGRSGNTIYF.

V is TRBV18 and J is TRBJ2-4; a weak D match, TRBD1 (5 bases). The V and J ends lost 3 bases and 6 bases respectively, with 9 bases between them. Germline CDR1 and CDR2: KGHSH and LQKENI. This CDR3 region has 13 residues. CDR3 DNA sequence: TGTGCCAGCTCACCCACAGGACGAAACATTCAGTACTTC. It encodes CASSPTGRNIQYF. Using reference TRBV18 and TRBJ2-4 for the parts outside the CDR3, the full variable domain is NAGVMQNPRHLVRRRGQEARLRCSPMKGHSHVYWYRQLPEEGLKFMVYLQKENIIDESGMPKERFSAEFPKEGPSILRIQQVVRGDSAAYFCASSPTGRNIQYFGAGTRLSVL.

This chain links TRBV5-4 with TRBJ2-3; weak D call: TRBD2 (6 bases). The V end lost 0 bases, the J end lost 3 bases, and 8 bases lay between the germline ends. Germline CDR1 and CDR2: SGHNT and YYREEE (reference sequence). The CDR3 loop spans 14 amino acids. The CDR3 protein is CASSLVEGTDTQYF. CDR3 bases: TGTGCCAGCAGCTTGGTGGAGGGAACAGATACGCAGTATTTT.

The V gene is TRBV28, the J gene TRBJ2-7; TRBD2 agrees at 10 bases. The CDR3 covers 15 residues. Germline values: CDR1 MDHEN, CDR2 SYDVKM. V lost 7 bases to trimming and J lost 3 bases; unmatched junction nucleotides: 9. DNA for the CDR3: TGTGCCAGCACCACCGTAGCGGGAGGTTTCTACGAGCAGTACTTC. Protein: CASTTVAGGFYEQYF.

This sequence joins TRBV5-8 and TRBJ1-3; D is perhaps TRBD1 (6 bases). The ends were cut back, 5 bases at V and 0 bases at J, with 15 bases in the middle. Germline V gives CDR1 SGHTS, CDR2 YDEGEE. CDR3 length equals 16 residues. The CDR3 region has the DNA TGTGCCAGCAGAGGACAGTCGTTAAGCTCTGGAAACACCATATATTTT. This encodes CASRGQSLSSGNTIYF.

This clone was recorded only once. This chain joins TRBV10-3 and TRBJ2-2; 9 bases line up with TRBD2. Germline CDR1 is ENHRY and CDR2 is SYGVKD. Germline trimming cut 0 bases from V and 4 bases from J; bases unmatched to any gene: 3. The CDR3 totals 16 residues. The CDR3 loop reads CAISESAGGFTGELFF. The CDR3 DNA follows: TGTGCCATCAGTGAGTCTGCGGGGGGGTTCACCGGGGAGCTGTTTTTT.

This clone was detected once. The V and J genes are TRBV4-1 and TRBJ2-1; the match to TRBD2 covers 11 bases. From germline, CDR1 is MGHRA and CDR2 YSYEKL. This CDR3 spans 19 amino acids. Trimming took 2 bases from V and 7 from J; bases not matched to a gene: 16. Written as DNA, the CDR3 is TGCGCCAGCAGCCAAACCCCGCGCCGGGCTAGCGGGAGGAGGAATGAGCAGTTCTTC. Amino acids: CASSQTPRRASGRRNEQFF.

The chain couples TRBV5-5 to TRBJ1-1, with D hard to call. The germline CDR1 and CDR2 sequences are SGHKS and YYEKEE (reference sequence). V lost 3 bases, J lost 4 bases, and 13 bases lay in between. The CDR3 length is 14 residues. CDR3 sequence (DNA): TGTGCCAGCAGCTACAGATATATGACCACTGAAGCTTTCTTT. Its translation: CASSYRYMTTEAFF.

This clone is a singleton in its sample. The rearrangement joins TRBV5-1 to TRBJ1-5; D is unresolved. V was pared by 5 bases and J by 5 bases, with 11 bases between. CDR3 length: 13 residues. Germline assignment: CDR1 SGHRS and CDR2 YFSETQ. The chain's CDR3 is CASRGGYDQPQHF. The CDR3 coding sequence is TGCGCCAGCAGAGGCGGCTACGATCAGCCCCAGCATTTT.

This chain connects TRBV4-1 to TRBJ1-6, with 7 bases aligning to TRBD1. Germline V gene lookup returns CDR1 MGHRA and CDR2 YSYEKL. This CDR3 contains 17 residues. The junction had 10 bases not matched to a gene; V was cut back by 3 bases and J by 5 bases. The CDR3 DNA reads TGCGCCAGCAGCCAGGATAACAGGGGATCGGATAATTCACCCCTCCACTTT. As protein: CASSQDNRGSDNSPLHF.

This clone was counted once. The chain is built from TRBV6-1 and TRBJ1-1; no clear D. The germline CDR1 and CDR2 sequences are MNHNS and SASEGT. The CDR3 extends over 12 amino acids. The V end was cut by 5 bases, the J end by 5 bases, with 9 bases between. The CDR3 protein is CASSSGRTEAFF. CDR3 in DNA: TGTGCCAGCAGTTCGGGGAGGACTGAAGCTTTCTTT.

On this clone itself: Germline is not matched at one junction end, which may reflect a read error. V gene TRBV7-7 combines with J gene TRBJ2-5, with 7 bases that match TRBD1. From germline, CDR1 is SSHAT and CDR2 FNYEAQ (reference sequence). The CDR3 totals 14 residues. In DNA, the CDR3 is TGTGCTAGCAGCGCCAGGGGGTCTGGGGAGACCCAGTACTTC. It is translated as CASSARGSGETQYF. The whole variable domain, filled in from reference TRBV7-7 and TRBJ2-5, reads GAGVSQSPRYKVTKRGQDVTLRCDPISSHATLYWYQQALGQGPEFLTYFNYEAQPDKSGLPSDRFSAERPEGSISTLTIQRTEQRDSAMYRCASSARGSGETQYFGPGTRLLVL.

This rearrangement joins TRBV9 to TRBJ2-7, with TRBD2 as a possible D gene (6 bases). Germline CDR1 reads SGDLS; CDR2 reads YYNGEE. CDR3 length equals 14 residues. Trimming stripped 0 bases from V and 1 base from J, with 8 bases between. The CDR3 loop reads CASSVGGVSYEQYF. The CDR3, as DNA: TGTGCCAGCAGCGTAGGGGGGGTTTCCTACGAGCAGTACTTC.

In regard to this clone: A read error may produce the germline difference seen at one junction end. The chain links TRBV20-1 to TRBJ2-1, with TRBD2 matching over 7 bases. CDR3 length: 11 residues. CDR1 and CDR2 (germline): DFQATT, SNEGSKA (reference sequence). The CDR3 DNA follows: TGCAGTGCTAGTCCGGCGGGAGAGTGGCTCTTC. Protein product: CSASPAGEWLF.

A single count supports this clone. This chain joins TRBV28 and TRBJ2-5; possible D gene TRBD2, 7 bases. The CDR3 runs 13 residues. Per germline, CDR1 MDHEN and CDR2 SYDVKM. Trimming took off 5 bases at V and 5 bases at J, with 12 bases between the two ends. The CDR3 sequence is CASSGGGAETQYF. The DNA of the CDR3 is TGTGCCAGCAGTGGGGGGGGCGCGGAGACCCAGTACTTC.

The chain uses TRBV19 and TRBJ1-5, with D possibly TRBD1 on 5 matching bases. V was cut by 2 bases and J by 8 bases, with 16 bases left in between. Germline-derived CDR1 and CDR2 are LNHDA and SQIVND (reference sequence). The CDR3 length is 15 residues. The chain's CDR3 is CASSISGAGREPQHF. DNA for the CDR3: TGTGCCAGTAGTATATCTGGGGCAGGACGGGAGCCCCAGCATTTT.

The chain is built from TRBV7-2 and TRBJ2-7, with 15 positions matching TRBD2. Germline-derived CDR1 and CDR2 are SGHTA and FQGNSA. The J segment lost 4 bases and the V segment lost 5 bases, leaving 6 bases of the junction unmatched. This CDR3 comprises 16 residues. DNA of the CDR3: TGTGCCAGCAGCCTATACGGGACTAGCGGGAGGTACGAGCAGTACTTC. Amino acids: CASSLYGTSGRYEQYF.

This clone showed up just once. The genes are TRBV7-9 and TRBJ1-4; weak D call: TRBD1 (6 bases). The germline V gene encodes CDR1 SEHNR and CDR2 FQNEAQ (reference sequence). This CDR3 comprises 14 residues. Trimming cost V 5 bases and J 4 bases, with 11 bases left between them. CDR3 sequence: CASSLQGDNEKLFF. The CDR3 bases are TGTGCCAGCAGCCTACAGGGTGATAATGAAAAACTGTTTTTT.

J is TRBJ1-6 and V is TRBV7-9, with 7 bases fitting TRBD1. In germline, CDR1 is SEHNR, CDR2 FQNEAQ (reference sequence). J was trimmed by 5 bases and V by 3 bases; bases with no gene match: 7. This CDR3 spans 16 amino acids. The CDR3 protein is CASSFSGDRHNSPLHF. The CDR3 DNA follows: TGTGCCAGCAGCTTCTCCGGGGACAGACATAATTCACCCCTCCACTTT.